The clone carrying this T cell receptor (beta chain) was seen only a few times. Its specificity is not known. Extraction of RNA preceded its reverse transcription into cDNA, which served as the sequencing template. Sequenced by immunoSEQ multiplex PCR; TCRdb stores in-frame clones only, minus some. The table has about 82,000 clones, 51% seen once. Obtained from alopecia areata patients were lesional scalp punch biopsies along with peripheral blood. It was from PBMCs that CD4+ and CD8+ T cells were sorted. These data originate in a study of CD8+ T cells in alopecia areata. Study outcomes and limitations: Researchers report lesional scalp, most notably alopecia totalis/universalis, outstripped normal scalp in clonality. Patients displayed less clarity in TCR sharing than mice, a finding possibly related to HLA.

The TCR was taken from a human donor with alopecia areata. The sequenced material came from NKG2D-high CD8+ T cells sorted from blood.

The DNA for the CDR3 is TGCAGCGTCATCAGCTTCCGGGGACCAGGGGGCTACACCTTC. It codes for CSVISFRGPGGYTF. The rearrangement joins TRBV29-1 to TRBJ1-2, with a weak D call TRBD1 (5 bases). Germline values: CDR1 SQVTM, CDR2 ANQGSEA. The CDR3 loop spans 14 amino acids. The V gene lost 6 bases and the J gene lost 8 bases, with 22 bases spanning the gap.